This T cell receptor (beta chain) was found in a study of blood T cell repertoires in COVID-19. The table came from immunoSEQ multiplex PCR; TCRdb's copy has only in-frame clones and leaves some out. Among about 190,000 clones, 90% were seen once, and the ten largest hold about 0.58%. CDR3 length: 16 amino acids. The ends lost 0 bases at V and 8 bases at J; junction bases unmatched: 6. From germline, CDR1 is MGHDK and CDR2 SYGVNS. The chain links TRBV25-1 to TRBJ1-4; 10 positions match TRBD1. Source material: peripheral blood. This clonotype originated in a man aged 45 to 65 with acute or convalescent COVID-19. CDR3 region: CASSEYGQGVWEKLFF. CDR3 coding DNA: TGTGCCAGCAGTGAATATGGACAGGGGGTTTGGGAAAAACTGTTTTTT.